The 13 T cell receptor beta chains in this list originate from one sample, sequenced in a study of shared clonotypes between healthy human individuals. It was CD45RO-negative cells, positively selected for CCR7, that made up naive CD8 cells, with terminally differentiated effector memory CD45RA+ cells excluded. The table came from immunoSEQ multiplex PCR; TCRdb's copy has only in-frame clones and leaves some out. The sample holds 2 million to 2.5 million clones, approximately 94% seen once. Specimen: naive CD8+ T cells from PBMCs. The receptors shown here come from a man between 18 and 35 years old in good health. Some clones in this sample may be carry-over from other donors' samples.

CDR3 nucleotides: TGCAGCGTTGTAGGGCAGGGGCCGGACGAAAAACTGTTTTTT. Its protein is CSVVGQGPDEKLFF. The chain links TRBV29-1 to TRBJ1-4, with a tentative D call TRBD1 (6 bases). Deletions cut 4 bases from V and 8 bases from J, with 17 bases between. The CDR3 runs to 14 residues. The germline gives CDR1 SQVTM, CDR2 ANQGSEA. Complete variable domain (other parts from reference TRBV29-1 and TRBJ1-4): SAVISQKPSRDICQRGTSLTIQCQVDSQVTMMFWYRQQPGQSLTLIATANQGSEATYESGFVIDKFPISRPNLTFSTLTVSNMSPEDSSIYLCSVVGQGPDEKLFFGSGTQLSVL.

This sequence joins TRBV27 and TRBJ1-2; D may be TRBD1 (6 bases). Germline V gives CDR1 MNHEY, CDR2 SMNVEV (reference sequence). V was cut by 5 bases and J by 8 bases, with 15 bases left in between. This CDR3 contains 13 residues. Written as DNA, the CDR3 is TGTGCCAGCAGTCCGAACAGGGTTCACGGCTACACCTTC. Its protein is CASSPNRVHGYTF.

V is TRBV9 and J is TRBJ1-3; 8 nucleotides agree with TRBD1. With V trimmed by 2 bases and J by 0 bases, 22 bases remained unmatched. The length of the CDR3 is 22 residues. Germline assignment: CDR1 SGDLS and CDR2 YYNGEE. CDR3 DNA sequence: TGTGCCAGCAGCGTTCCGGCAGGGGGCGCGAACAGTGATCTCCACTCTGGAAACACCATATATTTT. It codes for CASSVPAGGANSDLHSGNTIYF.

The chain carries TRBV4-1 and TRBJ1-2; 7 nucleotides match TRBD1. The junction had 3 bases not matched to a gene; V was cut back by 1 base and J by 4 bases. Germline loops: CDR1 MGHRA, CDR2 YSYEKL. The CDR3 length is 14 residues. In DNA form, the CDR3 reads TGCGCCAGCAGCCAAGCGACAGGGATCTATGGCTACACCTTC. This translates into CASSQATGIYGYTF.

This chain links TRBV7-3 with TRBJ2-2; D is perhaps TRBD1 or TRBD2 (6 bases each). CDR1 is SGHTA, CDR2 FQGTGA, per germline. The CDR3 is 22 amino acids. V was clipped by 5 bases and J by 0 bases, with 31 bases between them. DNA for the CDR3: TGTGCCAGCAGCCTAAGGACAGATATAGCGGCCCGAAGGCTACCGAACACCGGGGAGCTGTTTTTT. Its protein is CASSLRTDIAARRLPNTGELFF.

J is TRBJ2-3 and V is TRBV27; D not resolved. Germline loops: CDR1 MNHEY, CDR2 SMNVEV (reference sequence). V shed 1 base and J shed 2 bases, with 10 bases lying between them. The CDR3 runs to 15 residues. The CDR3 spells CASSLLWPFTDTQYF. As DNA, the CDR3 is TGTGCCAGCAGTTTATTGTGGCCTTTCACAGATACGCAGTATTTT.

The V gene is TRBV9, the J gene TRBJ2-7; possible D gene TRBD2, 6 bases. The CDR3 extends over 13 amino acids. Between the trimmed V and J ends, which lost 7 bases and 5 bases, there was a span of 16 bases. Germline lookup yields CDR1 SGDLS and CDR2 YYNGEE. CDR3 loop: CASSGGPLHEQYF. The DNA of the CDR3 is TGTGCCAGCTCAGGAGGGCCACTACACGAGCAGTACTTC.

This chain uses TRBV27 with TRBJ1-5, with 8 bases fitting TRBD1. This CDR3 spans 14 amino acids. Germline loops: CDR1 MNHEY, CDR2 SMNVEV (reference sequence). V lost 1 base and J lost 6; bases outside the gene matches: 2. The CDR3 nucleotides read TGTGCCAGCAGTTTATTGACAGGGGTTCAGCCCCAGCATTTT. It translates to CASSLLTGVQPQHF.

The V gene is TRBV7-3, the J gene TRBJ2-7; tentatively, D is TRBD2 (5 bases). The CDR3 sequence is 14 residues long. Germline assignment: CDR1 SGHTA and CDR2 FQGTGA. The ends were cut back, 0 bases at V and 5 bases at J, with 11 bases in the middle. CDR3 residues: CASSLTPGNDEQYF. CDR3 in DNA: TGTGCCAGCAGCTTAACCCCGGGGAACGACGAGCAGTACTTC.

The V and J genes are TRBV7-3 and TRBJ2-7; 14 positions agree with TRBD2. Germline V gives CDR1 SGHTA, CDR2 FQGTGA. V was clipped by 3 bases and J by 2 bases; unmatched bases: 9. CDR3 length: 18 amino acids. CDR3 sequence (DNA): TGTGCCAGCAGCTTCCTCAGGACTAGCGGGAGGAAAACCTACGAGCAGTACTTC. Protein product: CASSFLRTSGRKTYEQYF.

The chain has TRBV4-3 and TRBJ2-1; 9 bases line up with TRBD2. The CDR3 contains 21 residues. After removal of 2 bases from V and 5 bases from J, the junction contained 22 bases not matched to a gene. The germline V gene has CDR1 LGHNA and CDR2 YSLEER. The CDR3 region is CASSQYHRGGRAGDANNEQFF. Here the CDR3 DNA reads TGCGCCAGCAGCCAATATCACCGGGGCGGGAGGGCCGGGGACGCAAACAATGAGCAGTTCTTC.

The V gene is TRBV27, the J gene TRBJ2-2, with D perhaps matching TRBD2 (6 bases). This CDR3 has 15 amino acids. Germline V gene data show CDR1 as MNHEY and CDR2 as SMNVEV (reference sequence). V was shortened by 6 bases and J by 1 base, with 12 bases between the two germline ends. CDR3 residues: CASSPRRGNTGELFF. The CDR3 DNA sequence: TGTGCCAGCAGCCCACGGCGGGGGAACACCGGGGAGCTGTTTTTT.

The table lists this clone with a count of one. J is TRBJ2-2 and V is TRBV28; no clear D. This CDR3 comprises 19 residues. V shed 7 bases and J shed 1 base, with 25 bases lying between them. CDR1 MDHEN and CDR2 SYDVKM come from the germline V gene. The DNA of the CDR3 is TGTGCCAGCACCCTCCGCGTCGCCCAGTCGGGCCTGAACACCGGGGAGCTGTTTTTT. This codes for CASTLRVAQSGLNTGELFF.